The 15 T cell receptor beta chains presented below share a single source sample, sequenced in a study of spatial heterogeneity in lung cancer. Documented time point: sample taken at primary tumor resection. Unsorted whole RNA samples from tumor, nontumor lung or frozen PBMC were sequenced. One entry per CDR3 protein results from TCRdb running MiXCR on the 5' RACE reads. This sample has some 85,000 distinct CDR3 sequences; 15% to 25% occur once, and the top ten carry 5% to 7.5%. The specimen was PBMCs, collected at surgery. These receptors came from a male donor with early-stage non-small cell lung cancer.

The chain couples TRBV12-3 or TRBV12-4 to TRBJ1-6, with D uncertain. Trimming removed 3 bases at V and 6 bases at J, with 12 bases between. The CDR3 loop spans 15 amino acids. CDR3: CASSFTGSGNSPLHF. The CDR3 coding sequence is TGTGCCAGCAGTTTTACTGGGAGTGGTAATTCACCCCTCCACTTT.

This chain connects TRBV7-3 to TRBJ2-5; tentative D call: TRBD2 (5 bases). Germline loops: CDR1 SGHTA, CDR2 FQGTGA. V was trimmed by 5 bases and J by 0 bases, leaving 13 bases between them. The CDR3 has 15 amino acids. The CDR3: CASSPSGSYQETQYF. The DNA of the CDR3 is TGTGCCAGCAGCCCCTCGGGATCGTACCAAGAGACCCAGTACTTC.

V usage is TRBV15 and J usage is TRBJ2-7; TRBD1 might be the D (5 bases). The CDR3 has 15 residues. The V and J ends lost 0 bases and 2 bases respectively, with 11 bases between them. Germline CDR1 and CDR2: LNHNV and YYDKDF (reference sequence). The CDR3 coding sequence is TGTGCCACCAGCAGAGATTGGGGCCCAGCCTACGAGCAGTACTTC. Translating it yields CATSRDWGPAYEQYF.

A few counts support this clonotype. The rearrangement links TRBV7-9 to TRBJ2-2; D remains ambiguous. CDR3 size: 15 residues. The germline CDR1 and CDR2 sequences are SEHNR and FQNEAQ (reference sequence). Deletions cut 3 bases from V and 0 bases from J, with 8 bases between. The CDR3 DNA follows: TGTGCCAGCAGCTTTAAGGTCCCGAACACCGGGGAGCTGTTTTTT. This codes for CASSFKVPNTGELFF. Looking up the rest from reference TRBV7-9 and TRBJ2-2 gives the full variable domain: DTGVSQNPRHKITKRGQNVTFRCDPISEHNRLYWYRQTLGQGPEFLTYFQNEAQLEKSRLLSDRFSAERPKGSFSTLEIQRTEQGDSAMYLCASSFKVPNTGELFFGEGSRLTVL.

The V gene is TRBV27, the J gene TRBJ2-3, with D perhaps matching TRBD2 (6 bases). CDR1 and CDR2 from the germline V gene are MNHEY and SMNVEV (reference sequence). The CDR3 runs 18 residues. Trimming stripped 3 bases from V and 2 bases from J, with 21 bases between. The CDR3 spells CASSLLGGGTRNTDTQYF. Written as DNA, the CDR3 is TGTGCCAGCAGTTTGCTGGGGGGTGGAACTAGAAACACAGATACGCAGTATTTT.

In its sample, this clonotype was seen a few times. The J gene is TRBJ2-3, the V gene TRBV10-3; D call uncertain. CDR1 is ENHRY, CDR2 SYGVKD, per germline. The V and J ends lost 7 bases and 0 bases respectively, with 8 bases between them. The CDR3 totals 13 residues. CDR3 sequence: CAINSRSTDTQYF. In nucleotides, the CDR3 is TGTGCCATCAATAGTAGGAGCACAGATACGCAGTATTTT.

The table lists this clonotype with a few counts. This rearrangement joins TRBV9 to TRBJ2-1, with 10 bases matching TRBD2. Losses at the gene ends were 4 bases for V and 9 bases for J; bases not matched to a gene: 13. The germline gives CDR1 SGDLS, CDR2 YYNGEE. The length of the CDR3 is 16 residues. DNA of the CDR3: TGTGCCAGCAGCCCAATCGCTAGCGGGAGCACTGGTGAGCAGTTCTTC. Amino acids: CASSPIASGSTGEQFF.

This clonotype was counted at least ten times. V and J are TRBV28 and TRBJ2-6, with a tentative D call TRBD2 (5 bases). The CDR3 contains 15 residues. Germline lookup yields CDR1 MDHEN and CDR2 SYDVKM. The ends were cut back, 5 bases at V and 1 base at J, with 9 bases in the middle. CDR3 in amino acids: CASSPDYSGANVLTF. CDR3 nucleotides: TGTGCCAGCAGTCCCGACTATTCTGGGGCCAACGTCCTGACTTTC.

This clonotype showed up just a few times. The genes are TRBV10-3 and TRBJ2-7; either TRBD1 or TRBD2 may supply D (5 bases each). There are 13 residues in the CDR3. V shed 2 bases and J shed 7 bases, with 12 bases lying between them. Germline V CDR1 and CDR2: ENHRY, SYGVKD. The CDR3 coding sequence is TGTGCCATCAGTGAGATGAGGGGTATAGAGCAGTACTTC. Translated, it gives CAISEMRGIEQYF.

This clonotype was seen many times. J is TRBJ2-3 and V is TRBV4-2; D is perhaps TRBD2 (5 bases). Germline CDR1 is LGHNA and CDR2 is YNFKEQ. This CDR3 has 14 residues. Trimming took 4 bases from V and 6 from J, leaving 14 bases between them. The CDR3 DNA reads TGTGCCAGCAGCCCCACTAGTCTACAGGATACGCAGTATTTT. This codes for CASSPTSLQDTQYF.

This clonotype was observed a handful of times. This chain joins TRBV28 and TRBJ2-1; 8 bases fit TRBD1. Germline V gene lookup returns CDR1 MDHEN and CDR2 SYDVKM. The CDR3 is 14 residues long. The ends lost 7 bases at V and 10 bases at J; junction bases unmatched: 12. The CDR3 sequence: CASISPLTGGEQFF. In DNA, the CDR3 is TGTGCCAGCATCTCCCCTCTAACAGGGGGGGAGCAGTTCTTC. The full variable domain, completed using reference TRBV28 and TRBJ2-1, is DVKVTQSSRYLVKRTGEKVFLECVQDMDHENMFWYRQDPGLGLRLIYFSYDVKMKEKGDIPEGYSVSREKKERFSLILESASTNQTSMYLCASISPLTGGEQFFGPGTRLTVL.

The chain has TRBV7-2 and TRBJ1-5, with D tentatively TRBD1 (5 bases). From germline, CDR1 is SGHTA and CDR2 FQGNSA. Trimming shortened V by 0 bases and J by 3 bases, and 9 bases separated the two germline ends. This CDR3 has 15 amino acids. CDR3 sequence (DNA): TGTGCCAGCAGCTTAGCGCACAGGCTCAATCAGCCCCAGCATTTT. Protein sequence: CASSLAHRLNQPQHF.

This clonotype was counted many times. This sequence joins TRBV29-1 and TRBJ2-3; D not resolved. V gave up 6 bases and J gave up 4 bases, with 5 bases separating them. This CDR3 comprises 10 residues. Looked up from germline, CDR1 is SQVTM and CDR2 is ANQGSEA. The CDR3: CSVVADTQYF. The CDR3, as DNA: TGCAGCGTAGTTGCAGATACGCAGTATTTT.

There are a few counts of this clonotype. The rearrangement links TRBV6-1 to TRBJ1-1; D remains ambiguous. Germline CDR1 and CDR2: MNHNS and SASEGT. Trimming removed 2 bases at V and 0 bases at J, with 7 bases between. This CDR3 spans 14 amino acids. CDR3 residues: CASSETRLNTEAFF. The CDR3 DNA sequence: TGTGCCAGCAGTGAAACCAGGCTGAACACTGAAGCTTTCTTT.

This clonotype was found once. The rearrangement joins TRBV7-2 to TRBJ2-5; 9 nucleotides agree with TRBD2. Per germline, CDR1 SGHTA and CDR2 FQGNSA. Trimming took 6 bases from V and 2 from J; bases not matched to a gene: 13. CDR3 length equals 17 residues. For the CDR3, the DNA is TGTGCCAGCAGTCCCCAACCGCCGGGACTAGCTCAAGAGACCCAGTACTTC. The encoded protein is CASSPQPPGLAQETQYF.